Presented here are 14 T cell receptor beta chains from one specimen sequenced in a study of T cell repertoires in cytomegalovirus infection. TCRdb passed the reads through MiXCR, listing each CDR3 protein once. Here the sample spans 300,000 to 400,000 distinct CDR3 sequences, around 18% being singletons. Material for sequencing was PBMCs. All receptors derive from a human donor in good health (CMV status not recorded). Some clones in this sample may be carry-over from other donors' samples.

This clonotype came up a few times. The CDR3 region is CASSLDESEQYF. For the CDR3, the DNA is TGTGCCAGCAGCCTAGACGAGTCCGAGCAGTACTTC. This chain joins TRBV3-1 and TRBJ2-7; D is uncertain. V was cut by 4 bases and J by 6 bases, with 10 bases left in between. The CDR3 covers 12 residues. Germline V gene lookup returns CDR1 LGHDT and CDR2 YNNKEL (reference sequence).

This clonotype showed up many times. The genes are TRBV7-8 and TRBJ2-5, with a weak D call TRBD2 (5 bases). The germline gives CDR1 SGHVS, CDR2 FQNEAQ. V lost 5 bases and J 5 bases, leaving 15 bases between the germline ends. The CDR3 consists of 14 residues. CDR3 amino acids: CASSPWARGETQYF. The CDR3, as DNA: TGTGCCAGCAGCCCTTGGGCCCGCGGGGAGACCCAGTACTTC.

This clonotype showed up many times. The chain is built from TRBV7-2 and TRBJ2-1, with D perhaps matching TRBD1 (6 bases). The CDR3 totals 16 residues. V shed 1 base and J shed 2 bases, with 12 bases lying between them. Germline CDR1 is SGHTA and CDR2 is FQGNSA. CDR3: CASSLDRDTAYNEQFF. The CDR3 DNA is TGTGCCAGCAGCTTAGATAGGGACACTGCCTACAATGAGCAGTTCTTC.

This clonotype has more than one count but fewer than ten. The rearrangement uses TRBV2 and TRBJ2-1; 14 positions agree with TRBD2. Germline-derived CDR1 and CDR2 are SNHLY and FYNNEI. V lost 5 bases and J lost 4; bases outside the gene matches: 4. The CDR3 consists of 16 residues. CDR3 residues: CASSRLAGGAYNEQFF. In DNA, the CDR3 is TGTGCCAGCAGTCGACTAGCGGGGGGGGCTTACAATGAGCAGTTCTTC. The full variable domain, rest sourced from reference TRBV2 and TRBJ2-1, is EPEVTQTPSHQVTQMGQEVILRCVPISNHLYFYWYRQILGQKVEFLVSFYNNEISEKSEIFDDQFSVERPDGSNFTLKIRSTKLEDSAMYFCASSRLAGGAYNEQFFGPGTRLTVL.

V and J are TRBV13 and TRBJ2-3; no definite D call. Trimming took off 5 bases at V and 2 bases at J, with 11 bases between the two ends. The CDR3 spans 14 residues. Germline V gene lookup returns CDR1 PRHDT and CDR2 FYEKMQ (reference sequence). As DNA, the CDR3 is TGTGCCAGCAGCGAAAGGGTCCTCACAGATACGCAGTATTTT. Amino acids: CASSERVLTDTQYF.

This clonotype was detected ten times or more. The chain couples TRBV7-2 to TRBJ2-3; D not certain. The CDR3 runs 13 residues. The V gene's germline CDR1 is SGHTA and CDR2 FQGNSA. Trimming removed 5 bases at V and 4 bases at J, with 10 bases between. The CDR3 is CASSLRSPDTQYF. The CDR3 region has the DNA TGTGCCAGCAGCCTCCGGAGTCCAGATACGCAGTATTTT.

This clonotype was counted a few times. The V call is TRBV7-9, the J call TRBJ1-4, with D perhaps TRBD1 (6 bases). Deletions cut 0 bases from V and 3 bases from J, with 11 bases between. The CDR3 loop spans 16 amino acids. Germline V CDR1 and CDR2: SEHNR, FQNEAQ (reference sequence). CDR3 protein: CASSLALAGANEKLFF. The CDR3 DNA is TGTGCCAGCAGCTTAGCGCTGGCAGGGGCTAATGAAAAACTGTTTTTT.

The chain uses TRBV11-2 and TRBJ2-1; 12 bases agree with TRBD1. J was trimmed by 8 bases and V by 3 bases; bases with no gene match: 5. Germline CDR1 SGHAT, CDR2 FQNNGV. This CDR3 has 15 residues. DNA of the CDR3: TGTGCCAGCAGCTTTCCAGGGACAGGGGGCTATGAGCAGTTCTTC. This codes for CASSFPGTGGYEQFF.

The chain recombines TRBV27 with TRBJ1-1, with TRBD1 as a possible D gene (5 bases). The germline gives CDR1 MNHEY, CDR2 SMNVEV (reference sequence). The ends were cut back, 2 bases at V and 1 base at J, with 14 bases in the middle. This CDR3 contains 16 residues. The CDR3 DNA is TGTGCCAGCAGTTTAGACTATCCGGGGCAGAACACTGAAGCTTTCTTT. Residues: CASSLDYPGQNTEAFF.

This clonotype appeared a single time. This chain uses TRBV18 with TRBJ2-5; D remains ambiguous. Trimming shortened V by 6 bases and J by 1 base, and 15 bases separated the two germline ends. There are 15 residues in the CDR3. In germline, CDR1 is KGHSH, CDR2 LQKENI. The CDR3 DNA reads as TGTGCCAGCTCTCCCCCCGGCAGATCCCAAGAGACCCAGTACTTC. This encodes CASSPPGRSQETQYF. The complete variable domain, with remaining parts taken from reference TRBV18 and TRBJ2-5, reads NAGVMQNPRHLVRRRGQEARLRCSPMKGHSHVYWYRQLPEEGLKFMVYLQKENIIDESGMPKERFSAEFPKEGPSILRIQQVVRGDSAAYFCASSPPGRSQETQYFGPGTRLLVL.

The chain employs TRBV27 and TRBJ2-1, with 9 bases aligning to TRBD1. The CDR3 has 15 amino acids. Germline V gene lookup returns CDR1 MNHEY and CDR2 SMNVEV (reference sequence). V dropped 0 bases and J dropped 4; count of bases not matched to a gene: 1. The CDR3 bases are TGTGCCAGCAGTTTATCAGACAGGGGGTACAATGAGCAGTTCTTC. Encoded protein: CASSLSDRGYNEQFF.

The chain is built from TRBV7-6 and TRBJ2-7, with 8 bases aligning to TRBD1. Germline CDR1 SGHVS, CDR2 FNYEAQ. V gave up 2 bases and J gave up 4 bases; unmatched junction bases: 7. The CDR3 has 15 amino acids. The CDR3 nucleotides are TGTGCCAGCAGCTTATCGCAGGGGGCGCGATACGAGCAGTACTTC. Protein product: CASSLSQGARYEQYF.

This clonotype has a count of ten or more. The chain uses TRBV7-2 and TRBJ1-2; 7 bases match TRBD1. The CDR3 sequence is 15 residues long. Germline CDR1 reads SGHTA; CDR2 reads FQGNSA. Losses at the gene ends were 5 bases for V and 8 bases for J; bases not matched to a gene: 14. In nucleotides, the CDR3 is TGTGCCAGCAGCCCTCGACAGGGTGATAGTGTCGGCTACACCTTC. This codes for CASSPRQGDSVGYTF.

This clonotype was counted between two and nine times. The chain links TRBV20-1 to TRBJ2-1, with 9 bases matching TRBD2. V trimming: 3 bases; J trimming: 5 bases; junction bases outside the gene matches: 5. CDR1 is DFQATT and CDR2 is SNEGSKA in the germline V gene (reference sequence). The CDR3 runs 14 residues. This chain's CDR3 is CSARPGLAHNEQFF. CDR3 sequence (DNA): TGCAGTGCTAGGCCGGGACTAGCCCACAATGAGCAGTTCTTC.